These T cell receptor beta chains were read from a single sample in a study of radiotherapy plus CTLA-4 blockade in lung cancer. TCRdb's copy holds only in-frame clones and misses some; the assay was immunoSEQ multiplex PCR. Of tens of thousands of clones listed, roughly 65% are singletons. The specimen was peripheral blood, collected from a patient treated with radiotherapy plus ipilimumab. These receptors originate from a human donor with non-small cell lung cancer who had a partial response to radiotherapy plus ipilimumab. Both conserved end residues are part of each CDR3. D genes are given only for firm matches. Some rows mark clone size as missing; the rest say once, few, many or name a class of expanded clone.

V	length	D	J	size	DNA	CDR3
TRBV5-1	16	TRBD2	TRBJ2-1	-	TGCGCCAGCAGCTTGAGGGCTAGCGGGGGCGATTCGGAGCAGTTCTTC	CASSLRASGGDSEQFF
TRBV5-1	17	TRBD2	TRBJ2-2	-	TGCGCCAGCAGCTTGTACACCGGGAGGAAGGGTACCGGGGAGCTGTTTTTT	CASSLYTGRKGTGELFF
TRBV4-3	16	-	TRBJ2-5	-	TGCGCCAGCAGCCAAGACCCAGGGGTTTACGCAGAGACCCAGTACTTC	CASSQDPGVYAETQYF
TRBV5-1	14	-	TRBJ1-1	-	TGCGCCAGCAGCGCTGGACAGCTGAACACTGAAGCTTTCTTT	CASSAGQLNTEAFF
TRBV9	14	-	TRBJ1-6	-	TGTGCCAGCAGCCAAGAGACAGCCGTTCCGCCCCTCCACTTT	CASSQETAVPPLHF
TRBV19	13	TRBD2	TRBJ2-2	-	TGTGCCAGTAGGCTAGCGGCCACCGGGGAGCTGTTTTTT	CASRLAATGELFF
TRBV19	14	TRBD1	TRBJ1-1	-	TGTGCCAGTAGTCGACACAGGGGGGTCACTGAAGCTTTCTTT	CASSRHRGVTEAFF
TRBV4-3	15	TRBD1	TRBJ2-7	few	TGCGCCAGCAGCCGGGGACAGGGCGATGTTTACGAGCAGTACTTC	CASSRGQGDVYEQYF
TRBV5-1	15	TRBD2	TRBJ2-7	-	TGCGCCAGCAGCCCGAGACTAGCGGGAGTCAACGAGCAGTACTTC	CASSPRLAGVNEQYF
TRBV14	14	-	TRBJ1-1	few	TGTGCCAGCAGCCACGGACAATCGGGCACTGAAGCTTTCTTT	CASSHGQSGTEAFF
TRBV13	13	-	TRBJ2-7	-	TGTGCCAGCAGCTTACGTCTTTCCTACGAGCAGTACTTC	CASSLRLSYEQYF
TRBV6-6	14	-	TRBJ2-2	few	TGTGCCAGCACCAGGACAGTAAAGACCGGGGAGCTGTTTTTT	CASTRTVKTGELFF
TRBV4-3	14	TRBD2	TRBJ2-3	-	TGCGCCAGCAGCCAAGAGGGGGGGGGAAATACGCAGTATTTT	CASSQEGGGNTQYF
TRBV18	15	-	TRBJ1-1	-	TGTGCCAGCTCACCTTACACAGGGACGAACACTGAAGCTTTCTTT	CASSPYTGTNTEAFF
TRBV27	15	TRBD2	TRBJ2-1	-	TGTGCCAGCAGTTTAGGAGCGGGGGGCCGCGGTGAGCAGTTCTTC	CASSLGAGGRGEQFF
TRBV5-1	12	-	TRBJ1-1	-	TGCGCCAGCAGCTCACAGGGAACTGAAGCTTTCTTT	CASSSQGTEAFF
TRBV27	16	TRBD2	TRBJ2-3	few	TGTGCCAGCAGTCGAACTAGCGGGGTGGGCACAGATACGCAGTATTTT	CASSRTSGVGTDTQYF
TRBV18	15	TRBD1	TRBJ1-1	-	TGTGCCAGCGGAGGGACAGGGGACTTCGACACTGAAGCTTTCTTT	CASGGTGDFDTEAFF
TRBV7-2	16	TRBD1	TRBJ2-3	-	TGTGCCAGCAGCTTAGGACAGGGGTCGGGCACAGATACGCAGTATTTT	CASSLGQGSGTDTQYF
TRBV4-3	16	TRBD1	TRBJ1-4	-	TGCGCCAGCAGCCAAGCCCGGCAGGGGGGAAATGAAAAACTGTTTTTT	CASSQARQGGNEKLFF